This T cell receptor beta chain was recorded in a study of immune heterogeneity within non-small cell lung tumors (dated by TCRdb to about 2018). Study-level background: By histology, the tumors included about 11 non-squamous carcinomas, 4 squamous cell carcinomas and 1 tumor not otherwise specified. Whole-exome sequencing, RNA-seq and TCR beta repertoire sequencing were combined for multiple spatially distinct regions from each NSCLC tumor so that intratumoral immune heterogeneity could be examined. Binding of neoantigens to the HLA alleles of each patient was predicted with netMHCpan-3.0 for mutant peptides of 8 to 11 amino acids. TCR repertoires were analyzed from 57 tumor loci of fewer than 19 patients, while transcriptome data covered only about 45 loci from more than 10 patients.

For the TCR template, genomic DNA was extracted from bulk tumor tissue, and approximately 640 ng of gDNA was amplified for each sample. During surgery, several biopsies were collected from each primary tumor and placed as far from one another as possible within the tumor mass. The study cohort was described as untreated and was composed of newly diagnosed NSCLC cases undergoing curative surgery. The donors were fewer than 17 patients with newly diagnosed non-small cell lung cancer who were having surgery with curative intent. A couple of independent pathologists reviewed the resected tumor masses. Only DNA and RNA samples of high quality went on to sequencing. Study-level results and caveats: Within a patient, identical dominant CDR3B clonotypes were found to recur across loci, yet unique high-frequency clones were also harbored in different tumor locations. High-frequency TCR beta clonotypes were largely distinct between individual patients. Local T-cell repertoire clonality showed a statistically significant but moderate positive correlation with local tumor mutational burden (R about 0.35).

Remarks on this clonotype: This clone's antigen is unknown. No base quality values were provided; no much bigger clone lies one nucleotide off.

The V end loses 3 bases and the J end loses 4 bases, and a stretch of 7 bases separates them. The CDR3 has 13 amino acids, counting the end cysteine and phenylalanine. Only CDR3 DNA is held: 39 bases, read in frame from base 1. The germline V gene (reference sequence) provides CDR1 LNHDA and CDR2 SQIVND. The TCR beta CDR3 region was amplified with a multiplex PCR system, in which a first round of 9 to 11 cycles was run using 32 V-gene forward and 13 J-gene reverse primers. A QIAGEN Multiplex PCR Kit was used for first-round PCR, and the primer sequences were filed in Chinese patent CN105087789A. Illumina universal primers were attached in a second round of PCR run with the Phusion High-Fidelity PCR Kit. TCR libraries were paired-end sequenced at 151 bp read length on the Illumina HiSeq X Ten platform. On the authors' methods: Cutadapt removed reads without multiplex PCR primers, PEAR merged read pairs, and MiXCR with default settings called CDR3 regions. Repertoire diversity was assessed by Shannon entropy, and clonality was calculated as one minus the Shannon entropy divided by the ln of the count of productive unique sequences. Clonotypes present at frequencies of at least 0.5% were defined as dominant or high-frequency T-cell clones. Using fastp at Q25 and MiXCR, TCRdb reprocessed the public reads and kept productive beta chains. Entries that share a CDR3 protein sequence are merged under the most common genes and DNA. TCRdb's processing, not the authors' own work, is the source of the V and J calls. Here the sample has roughly 1,800 distinct CDR3 sequences; under 25% occur a single time. Roughly 8.8% of the sample belongs to the ten largest clones.

The clonotype comes from a woman aged 50 to 60 with non-small cell lung cancer. The material sequenced was lung tumor tissue. Recombination joined TRBV19 with TRBJ1-5; TRBD1 is possibly the D segment (5 matching bases). Here the CDR3 is given as CASSIGGNQPQHF. In nucleotides, the sequence is TGTGCCAGTAGTATTGGGGGTAATCAGCCCCAGCATTTT. The full variable domain, completed from the reference TRBV19 and TRBJ1-5 proteins outside the CDR3, reads DGGITQSPKYLFRKEGQNVTLSCEQNLNHDAMYWYRQDPGQGLRLIYYSQIVNDFQKGDIAEGYSVSREKKESFPLTVTSAQKNPTAFYLCASSIGGNQPQHFGDGTRLSIL.